These 5 T cell receptor beta chains came from one sample sequenced in a study of CD8+CD57+ T cells in acquired aplastic anemia. Genomic DNA was employed as the template in profiling TCR beta VDJ and CDR3. Each CDR3 protein is one row after TCRdb ran MiXCR on the reads. The profile covers fewer than 250,000 distinct CDR3 sequences, with less than 65% appearing a single time and 16% taken by the ten largest. Sequencing was carried out using sorted CD4+, CD8+, or CD8+CD57+ T cells (not recorded which) from PBMCs. The receptors come from a human donor in good health, serving as a control.

The rearrangement uses TRBV15 and TRBJ2-7, with 10 nucleotides matching TRBD2. Germline-derived CDR1 and CDR2 are LNHNV and YYDKDF (reference sequence). This CDR3 contains 16 residues. The V segment lost 3 bases and the J segment 1 base; nucleotides outside the gene matches: 6. Here the CDR3 DNA reads TGTGCCACCAGCAGTTTTAGGACTAGCGGTTCCTACGAGCAGTACTTC. The encoded protein is CATSSFRTSGSYEQYF.

In this sample, this clonotype turned up many times. The chain joins TRBV10-3 to TRBJ2-7, with a weak D call TRBD2 (6 bases). Deletions cut 6 bases from V and 0 bases from J, with 15 bases between. Germline V gene sequence: CDR1 ENHRY, CDR2 SYGVKD. The CDR3 covers 15 residues. CDR3 residues: CAIRSLAPSSYEQYF. The CDR3 DNA reads as TGTGCCATCAGGTCACTAGCACCCAGCTCCTACGAGCAGTACTTC.

This clonotype showed up many times. J is TRBJ2-7 and V is TRBV28, with D hard to call. Germline values: CDR1 MDHEN, CDR2 SYDVKM. Trimming stripped 4 bases from V and 5 bases from J, with 18 bases between. The CDR3 length is 15 residues. CDR3: CASSSNPALNDEQYF. The CDR3 DNA sequence: TGTGCCAGCAGTTCCAACCCAGCCCTCAATGACGAGCAGTACTTC.

CDR3 in amino acids: CSVSAAELNNSPLHF. Here the CDR3 DNA reads TGCAGCGTTTCAGCTGCCGAGCTCAATAATTCACCCCTCCACTTT. This chain links TRBV29-1 with TRBJ1-6; D gene ambiguous. The V gene's germline CDR1 is SQVTM and CDR2 ANQGSEA. CDR3 length: 15 residues. The ends were cut back, 5 bases at V and 5 bases at J, with 16 bases in the middle.

This chain joins TRBV10-3 and TRBJ2-6; D might be TRBD1 or TRBD2, each matching 5 bases. V was trimmed by 4 bases and J by 3 bases, leaving 13 bases between them. Per germline, CDR1 ENHRY and CDR2 SYGVKD. The CDR3 is 16 residues long. CDR3 loop: CAISGLRGRGANVLTF. CDR3 nucleotide sequence: TGTGCCATCAGTGGATTGAGGGGTCGTGGGGCCAACGTCCTGACTTTC.